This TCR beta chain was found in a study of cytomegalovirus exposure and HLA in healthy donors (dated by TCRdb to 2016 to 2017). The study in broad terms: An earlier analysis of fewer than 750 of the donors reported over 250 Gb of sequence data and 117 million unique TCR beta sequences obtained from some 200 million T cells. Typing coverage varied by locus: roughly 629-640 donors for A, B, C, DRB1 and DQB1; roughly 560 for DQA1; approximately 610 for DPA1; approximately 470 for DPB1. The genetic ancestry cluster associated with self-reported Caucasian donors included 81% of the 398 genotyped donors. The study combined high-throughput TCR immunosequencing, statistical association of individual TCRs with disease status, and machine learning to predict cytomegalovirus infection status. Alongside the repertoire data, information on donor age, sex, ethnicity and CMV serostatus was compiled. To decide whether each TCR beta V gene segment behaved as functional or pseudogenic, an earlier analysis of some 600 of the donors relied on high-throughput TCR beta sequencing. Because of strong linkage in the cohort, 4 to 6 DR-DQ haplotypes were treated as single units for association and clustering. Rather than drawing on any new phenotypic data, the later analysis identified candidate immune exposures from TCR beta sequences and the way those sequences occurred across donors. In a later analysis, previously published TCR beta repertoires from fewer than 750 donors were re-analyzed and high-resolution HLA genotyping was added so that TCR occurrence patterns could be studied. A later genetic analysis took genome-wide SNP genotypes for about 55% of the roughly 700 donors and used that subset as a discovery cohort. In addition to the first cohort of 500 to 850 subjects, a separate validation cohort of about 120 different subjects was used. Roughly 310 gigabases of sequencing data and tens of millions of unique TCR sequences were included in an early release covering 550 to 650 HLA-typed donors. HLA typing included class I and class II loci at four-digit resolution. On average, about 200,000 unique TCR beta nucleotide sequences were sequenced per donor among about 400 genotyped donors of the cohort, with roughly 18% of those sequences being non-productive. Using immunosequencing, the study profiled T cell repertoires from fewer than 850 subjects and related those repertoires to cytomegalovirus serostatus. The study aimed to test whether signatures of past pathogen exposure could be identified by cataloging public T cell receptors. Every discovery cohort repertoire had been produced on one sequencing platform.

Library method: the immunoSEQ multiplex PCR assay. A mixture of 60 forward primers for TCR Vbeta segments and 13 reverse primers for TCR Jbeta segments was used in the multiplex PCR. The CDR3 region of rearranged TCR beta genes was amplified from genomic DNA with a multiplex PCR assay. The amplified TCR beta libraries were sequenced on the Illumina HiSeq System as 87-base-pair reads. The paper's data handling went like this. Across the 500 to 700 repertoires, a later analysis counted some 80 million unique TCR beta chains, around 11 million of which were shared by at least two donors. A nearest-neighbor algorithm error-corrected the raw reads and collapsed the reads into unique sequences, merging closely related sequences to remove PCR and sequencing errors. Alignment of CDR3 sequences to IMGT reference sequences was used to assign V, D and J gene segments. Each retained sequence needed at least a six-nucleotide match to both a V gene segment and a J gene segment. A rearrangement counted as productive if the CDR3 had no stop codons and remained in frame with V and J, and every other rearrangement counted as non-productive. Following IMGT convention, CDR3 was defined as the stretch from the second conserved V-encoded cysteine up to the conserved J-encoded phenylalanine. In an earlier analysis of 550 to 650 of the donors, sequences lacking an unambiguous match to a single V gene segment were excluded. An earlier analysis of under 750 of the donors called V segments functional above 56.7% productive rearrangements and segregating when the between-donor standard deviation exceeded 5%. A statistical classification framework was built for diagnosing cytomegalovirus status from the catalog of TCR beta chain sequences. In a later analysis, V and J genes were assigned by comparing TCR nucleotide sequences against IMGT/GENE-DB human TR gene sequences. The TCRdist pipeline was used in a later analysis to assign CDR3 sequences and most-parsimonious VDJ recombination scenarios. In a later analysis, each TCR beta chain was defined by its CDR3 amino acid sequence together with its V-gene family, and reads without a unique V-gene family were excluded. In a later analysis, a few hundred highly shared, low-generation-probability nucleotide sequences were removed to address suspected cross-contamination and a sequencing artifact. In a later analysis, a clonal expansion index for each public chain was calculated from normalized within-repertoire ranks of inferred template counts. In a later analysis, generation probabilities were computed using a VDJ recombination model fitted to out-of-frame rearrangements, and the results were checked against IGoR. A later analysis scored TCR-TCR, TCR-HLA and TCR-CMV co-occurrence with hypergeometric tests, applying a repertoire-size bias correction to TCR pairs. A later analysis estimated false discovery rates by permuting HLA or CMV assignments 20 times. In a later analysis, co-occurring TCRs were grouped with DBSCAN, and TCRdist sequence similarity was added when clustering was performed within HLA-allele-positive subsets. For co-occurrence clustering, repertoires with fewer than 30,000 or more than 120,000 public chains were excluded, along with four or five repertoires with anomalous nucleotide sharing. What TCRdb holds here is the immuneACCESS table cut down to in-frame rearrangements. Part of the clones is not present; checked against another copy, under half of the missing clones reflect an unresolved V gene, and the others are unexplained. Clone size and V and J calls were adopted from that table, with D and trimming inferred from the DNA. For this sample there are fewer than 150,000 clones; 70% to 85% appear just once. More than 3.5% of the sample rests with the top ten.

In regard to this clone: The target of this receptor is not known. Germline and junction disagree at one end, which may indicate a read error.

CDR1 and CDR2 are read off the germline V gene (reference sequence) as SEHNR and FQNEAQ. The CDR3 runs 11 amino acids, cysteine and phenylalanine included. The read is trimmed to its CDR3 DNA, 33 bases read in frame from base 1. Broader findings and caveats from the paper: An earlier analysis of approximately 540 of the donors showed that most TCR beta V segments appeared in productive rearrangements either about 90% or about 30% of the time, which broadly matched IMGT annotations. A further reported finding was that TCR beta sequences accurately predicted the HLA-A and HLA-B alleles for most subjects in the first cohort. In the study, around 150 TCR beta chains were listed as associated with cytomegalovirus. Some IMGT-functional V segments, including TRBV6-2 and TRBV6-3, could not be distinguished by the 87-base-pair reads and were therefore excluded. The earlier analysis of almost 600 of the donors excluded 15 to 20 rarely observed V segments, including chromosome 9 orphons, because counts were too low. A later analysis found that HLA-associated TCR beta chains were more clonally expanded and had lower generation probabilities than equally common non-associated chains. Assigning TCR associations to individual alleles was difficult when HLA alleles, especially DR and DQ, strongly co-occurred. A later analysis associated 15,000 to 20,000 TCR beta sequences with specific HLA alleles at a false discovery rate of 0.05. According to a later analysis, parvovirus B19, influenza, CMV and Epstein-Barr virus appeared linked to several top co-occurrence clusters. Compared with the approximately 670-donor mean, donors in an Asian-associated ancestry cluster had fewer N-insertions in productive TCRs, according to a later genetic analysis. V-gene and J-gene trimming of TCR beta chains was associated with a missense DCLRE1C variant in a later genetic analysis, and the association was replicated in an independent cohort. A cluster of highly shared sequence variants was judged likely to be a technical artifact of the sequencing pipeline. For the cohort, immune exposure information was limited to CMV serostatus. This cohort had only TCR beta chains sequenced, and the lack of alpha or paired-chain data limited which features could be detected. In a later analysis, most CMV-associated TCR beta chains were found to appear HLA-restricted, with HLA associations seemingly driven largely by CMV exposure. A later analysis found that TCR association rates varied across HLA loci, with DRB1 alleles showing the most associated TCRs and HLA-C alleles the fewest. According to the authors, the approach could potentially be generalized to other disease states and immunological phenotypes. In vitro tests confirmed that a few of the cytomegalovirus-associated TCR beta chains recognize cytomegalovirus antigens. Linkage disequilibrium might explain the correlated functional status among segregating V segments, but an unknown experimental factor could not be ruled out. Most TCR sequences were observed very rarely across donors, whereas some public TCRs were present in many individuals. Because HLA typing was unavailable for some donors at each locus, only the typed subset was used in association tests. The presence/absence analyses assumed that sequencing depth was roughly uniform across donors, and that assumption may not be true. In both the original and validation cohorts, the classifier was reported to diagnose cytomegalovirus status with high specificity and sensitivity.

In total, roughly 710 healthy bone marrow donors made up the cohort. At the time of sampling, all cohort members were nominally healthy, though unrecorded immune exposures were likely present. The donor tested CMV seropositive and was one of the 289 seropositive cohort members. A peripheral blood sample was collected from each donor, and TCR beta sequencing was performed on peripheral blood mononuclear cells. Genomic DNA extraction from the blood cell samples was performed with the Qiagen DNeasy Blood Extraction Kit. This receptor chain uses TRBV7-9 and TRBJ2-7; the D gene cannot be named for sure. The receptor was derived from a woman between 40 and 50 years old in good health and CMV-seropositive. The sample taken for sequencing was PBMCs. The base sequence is TGTTCCAGCGAGCTCTCCTACGAGCAGTACTTC. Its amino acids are CSSELSYEQYF.